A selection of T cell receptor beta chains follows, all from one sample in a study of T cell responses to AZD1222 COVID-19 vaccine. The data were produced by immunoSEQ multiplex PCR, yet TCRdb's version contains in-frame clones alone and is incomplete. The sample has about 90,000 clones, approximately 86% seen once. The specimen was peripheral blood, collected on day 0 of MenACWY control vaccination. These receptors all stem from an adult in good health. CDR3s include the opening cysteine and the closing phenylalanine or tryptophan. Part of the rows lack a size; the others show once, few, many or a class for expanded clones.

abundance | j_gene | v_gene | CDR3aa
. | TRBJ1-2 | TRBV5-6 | CASSPTPGTGAGYTF
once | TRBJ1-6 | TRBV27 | CASSFSPGTINSPLHF
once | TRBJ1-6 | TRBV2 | CASSPTGLSNSPLHF
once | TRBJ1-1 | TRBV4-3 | CASSQDRRTGRDTEAFF
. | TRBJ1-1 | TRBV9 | CASSADPGQGTEAFF
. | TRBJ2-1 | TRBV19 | CASRPGLAGVYNEQFF
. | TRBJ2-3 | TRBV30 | CAWSSQGASDTQYF
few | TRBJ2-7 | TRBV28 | CASSLFPGGSYEQYF
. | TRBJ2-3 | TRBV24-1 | CATSRGGAGGDTQYF
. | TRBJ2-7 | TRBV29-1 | CSASGDKAGEQYF
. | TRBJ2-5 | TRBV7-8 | CASSPDPQGLEETQYF
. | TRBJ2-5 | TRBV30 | CAWSVRGETQYF
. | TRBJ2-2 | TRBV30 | CAGGRGGGAGELFF
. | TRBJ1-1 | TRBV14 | CASSQDARLRMNTEAFF
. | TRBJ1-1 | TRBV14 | CASSPMGSMNTEAFF
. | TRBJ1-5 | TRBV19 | CASSSETGLDQHF
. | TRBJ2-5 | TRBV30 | CAWSMGHQETQYF
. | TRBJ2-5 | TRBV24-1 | CATSGTVGLAAQYF
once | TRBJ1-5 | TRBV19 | CASSTDRNQPQHF
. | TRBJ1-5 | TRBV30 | CAWGTGRPETNNQPQHF
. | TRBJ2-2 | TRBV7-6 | CASSPRTSGGTNTGELFF
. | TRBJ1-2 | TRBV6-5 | CASASEGRGGYTF
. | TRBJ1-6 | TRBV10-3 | CAISERDNYNSPLHF
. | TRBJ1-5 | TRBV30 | CAWSPIEGYNQPQHF
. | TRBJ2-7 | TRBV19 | CASSIVKTHSYEQYF
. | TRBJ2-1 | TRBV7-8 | CASSVRGAGYNEQFF
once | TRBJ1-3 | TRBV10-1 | CASSESTEGHSRNTIYF
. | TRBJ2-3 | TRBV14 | CASRGGFPVDTQYF
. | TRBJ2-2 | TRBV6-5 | CASSYTISGNTGELFF
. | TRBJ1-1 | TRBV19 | CASIMGGGADTEAFF
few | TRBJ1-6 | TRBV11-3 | CASSLGGNSPLHF
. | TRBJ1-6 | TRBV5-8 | CASSWGTAMGSPLHF
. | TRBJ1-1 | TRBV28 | CASTMNTEAFF
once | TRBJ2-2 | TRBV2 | CASSESGELFF
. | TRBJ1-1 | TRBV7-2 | CASSPQTGLTGTEAFF
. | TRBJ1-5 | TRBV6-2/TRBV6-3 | CASSPLGPSNQPQHF
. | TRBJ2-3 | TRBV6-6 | CASSYPSGTDTQYF
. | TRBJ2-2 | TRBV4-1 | CASSQEDGGPYTGELFF